One sample yielded the 14 T cell receptor beta chains listed below, sequenced in a study of blood T cell repertoires in COVID-19. Data came from immunoSEQ multiplex PCR; TCRdb stores just in-frame clones and leaves some out. The table lists 200,000 to 300,000 clones, roughly nine tenths of them singletons, with 3% in the top ten. Sequencing input: peripheral blood. These receptor sequences come from a man younger than 30 with active or convalescent COVID-19.

This clone came up a few times. The V and J genes are TRBV27 and TRBJ1-2; D unresolved. V was trimmed by 6 bases and J by 7 bases, leaving 15 bases between them. CDR1 is MNHEY and CDR2 is SMNVEV in the germline V gene (reference sequence). The CDR3 length is 13 residues. CDR3 protein: CASSPDSWAGYTF. DNA for the CDR3: TGTGCCAGCAGCCCGGACTCTTGGGCTGGCTACACCTTC.

The chain joins TRBV19 to TRBJ1-2; D is undetermined. The CDR3 loop spans 14 amino acids. From germline, CDR1 is LNHDA and CDR2 SQIVND (reference sequence). Deletions cut 5 bases from V and 4 bases from J, with 14 bases between. The CDR3 nucleotides read TGTGCCAGTAGTGTGCTTACAGATTTCTATGGCTACACCTTC. Amino acid sequence: CASSVLTDFYGYTF.

Only one count was recorded for this clone. The rearrangement joins TRBV10-3 to TRBJ1-1; D is perhaps TRBD1 (5 bases). The CDR3 sequence is 13 residues long. Trimming pared 4 bases from V and 4 bases from J, leaving 10 bases between. Germline V lookup: CDR1 ENHRY, CDR2 SYGVKD. CDR3 amino acids: CAISGQGSTEAFF. DNA for the CDR3: TGTGCCATCAGTGGCCAGGGTAGCACTGAAGCTTTCTTT.

The rearrangement links TRBV4-1 to TRBJ1-4; 7 bases align to TRBD1. Germline CDR1 is MGHRA and CDR2 is YSYEKL. The J segment lost 0 bases and the V segment lost 0 bases, leaving 4 bases of the junction unmatched. The CDR3 is 17 amino acids. CDR3 amino acids: CASSQEQGIATNEKLFF. For the CDR3, the DNA is TGCGCCAGCAGCCAAGAACAGGGGATTGCAACTAATGAAAAACTGTTTTTT.

J is TRBJ1-2 and V is TRBV28; TRBD1 aligns across 8 bases. This CDR3 spans 15 amino acids. In germline, CDR1 is MDHEN, CDR2 SYDVKM. The J segment lost 2 bases and the V segment lost 6 bases, leaving 8 bases of the junction unmatched. CDR3: CASSPIRTGNYGYTF. The CDR3 DNA follows: TGTGCCAGCAGCCCGATCAGGACAGGGAACTATGGCTACACCTTC.

Comment on this clone: The same CDR3 can be traced to other DNA sequences in this sample. This rearrangement joins TRBV9 to TRBJ2-7; the match to TRBD2 covers 12 bases. The J segment lost 1 base and the V segment lost 3 bases, leaving 2 bases of the junction unmatched. The CDR3 runs to 15 residues. CDR1 and CDR2 from the germline V gene are SGDLS and YYNGEE. CDR3 bases: TGTGCCAGCAGCGCCGGGACTAGCGGGTCCTACGAGCAGTACTTC. Translated, it gives CASSAGTSGSYEQYF.

The J gene is TRBJ2-1, the V gene TRBV4-3; 12 bases line up with TRBD2. Germline CDR1 reads LGHNA; CDR2 reads YSLEER. The V gene end was trimmed by 1 base and the J gene end by 10 bases; junction bases not matched to a gene: 5. CDR3 length equals 15 residues. CDR3 amino acids: CASSQGLAGAREQFF. As DNA, the CDR3 is TGCGCCAGCAGCCAAGGACTAGCGGGAGCACGGGAGCAGTTCTTC.

A note on this clone: One end of the junction is discordant with germline, which a read error may explain. This sequence joins TRBV7-7 and TRBJ1-1; D not resolved. The CDR3 is 13 residues long. Looked up from germline, CDR1 is SSHAT and CDR2 is FNYEAQ (reference sequence). In nucleotides, the CDR3 is TGTGCTAGCAGCTTAGAATCGGGAACTGAAGCTTTCTTT. Protein: CASSLESGTEAFF.

In DNA, the CDR3 is TGTGCCAGTAGCCCCGTGGGCACCGTGAACACTGAAGCTTTCTTT. Its protein is CASSPVGTVNTEAFF. The gene calls are TRBV19 and TRBJ1-1, with D uncertain. The CDR3 contains 15 residues. Trimming cost V 6 bases and J 0 bases, with 14 bases left between them. The germline V gene encodes CDR1 LNHDA and CDR2 SQIVND (reference sequence).

As DNA, the CDR3 is TGCGCCAGCAGCTTGGGTAGCCCAGATACGCAGTATTTT. Translating gives CASSLGSPDTQYF. This chain joins TRBV5-1 and TRBJ2-3; no definite D call. With 0 bases removed from V and 4 bases from J, the gap between germline ends came to 6 bases. This CDR3 has 13 residues. Looked up from germline, CDR1 is SGHRS and CDR2 is YFSETQ.

The V and J genes are TRBV29-1 and TRBJ2-7; D is perhaps TRBD2 (6 bases). CDR1 is SQVTM, CDR2 ANQGSEA, per germline. Trimming stripped 6 bases from V and 7 bases from J, with 16 bases between. The CDR3 length is 12 residues. CDR3 region: CSVRTSRREQYF. CDR3 DNA sequence: TGCAGCGTCCGAACTAGCAGGAGGGAGCAGTACTTC.

This chain links TRBV6-5 with TRBJ2-1, with 7 bases fitting TRBD2. J was trimmed by 1 base and V by 6 bases; bases with no gene match: 3. CDR3 length equals 14 residues. Looked up from germline, CDR1 is MNHEY and CDR2 is SVGAGI. The CDR3 DNA reads TGTGCCAGCAGCCCACTAGCGTCCTACAATGAGCAGTTCTTC. It is translated as CASSPLASYNEQFF.

V is TRBV7-3 and J is TRBJ2-1, with 12 bases lining up with TRBD2. In germline, CDR1 is SGHTA, CDR2 FQGTGA. Trimming at V came to 5 bases and at J to 3 bases, leaving 8 bases not matched to a gene. This CDR3 is 17 amino acids long. The CDR3, as DNA: TGTGCCAGCAGCCCTAGGACTAGCGGGATGGGCTACAATGAGCAGTTCTTC. This sequence encodes CASSPRTSGMGYNEQFF.

The chain carries TRBV9 and TRBJ2-5, with 9 bases fitting TRBD1. CDR3 length equals 16 residues. The V gene end was trimmed by 3 bases and the J gene end by 4 bases; junction bases not matched to a gene: 10. Germline CDR1 is SGDLS and CDR2 is YYNGEE. The CDR3 protein is CASSEPGQGSLETQYF. The CDR3, as DNA: TGTGCCAGCAGCGAGCCGGGACAGGGATCCCTAGAGACCCAGTACTTC.